Below, 24 T cell receptor beta chains from the same sample are listed, as sequenced in a study of blood T cell repertoires in COVID-19. The table came from immunoSEQ multiplex PCR; TCRdb's copy has only in-frame clones and leaves some out. The sample has some 27,000 clones; under 80% are singletons. What was sequenced was peripheral blood. All receptors come from a man between 70 and 80 years old with acute or convalescent COVID-19.

This sequence joins TRBV4-1 and TRBJ2-7; the match to TRBD2 covers 9 bases. Germline CDR1 and CDR2: MGHRA and YSYEKL. V shed 3 bases and J 0 bases; nucleotides not matched to a gene: 9. The CDR3 has 17 residues. CDR3 DNA sequence: TGCGCCAGCAGCCAGGACCCTAGCGGGGCTAGCTCCTACGAGCAGTACTTC. Protein sequence: CASSQDPSGASSYEQYF.

This sequence joins TRBV5-4 and TRBJ1-1; TRBD1 might be the D (5 bases). Germline V gene lookup returns CDR1 SGHNT and CDR2 YYREEE (reference sequence). This CDR3 comprises 17 residues. Trimming cost V 4 bases and J 0 bases, with 19 bases left between them. CDR3 nucleotide sequence: TGTGCCAGCAGCCCTCAGGGAGGGAGTCTTTTGAACACTGAAGCTTTCTTT. Translating it yields CASSPQGGSLLNTEAFF.

The chain uses TRBV18 and TRBJ2-2, with D unclear. The V gene lost 7 bases and the J gene lost 1 base, with 10 bases spanning the gap. Per germline, CDR1 KGHSH and CDR2 LQKENI. The CDR3 consists of 14 residues. CDR3 in amino acids: CASLADLNTGELFF. Written as DNA, the CDR3 is TGTGCCAGCTTAGCCGATTTGAACACCGGGGAGCTGTTTTTT.

The chain is built from TRBV6-5 and TRBJ1-1; a weak D match, TRBD1 (6 bases). CDR1 and CDR2 (germline): MNHEY, SVGAGI. The CDR3 is 16 residues long. V lost 2 bases and J lost 8, with 21 bases in between. CDR3 nucleotide sequence: TGTGCCAGCAGTTACGGCAAACAGGGTGATCTATCCGAAGCTTTCTTT. Its translation is CASSYGKQGDLSEAFF.

The CDR3 loop reads CASSRQAGGPDTQYF. The CDR3 DNA reads as TGCGCCAGCAGCCGACAGGCGGGGGGCCCCGATACGCAGTATTTT. The chain combines TRBV5-1 with TRBJ2-3; 8 positions agree with TRBD2. The CDR3 contains 15 residues. Germline-derived CDR1 and CDR2 are SGHRS and YFSETQ. The junction had 10 bases not matched to a gene; V was cut back by 4 bases and J by 6 bases.

This clone was seen repeatedly, ten times or more. The chain recombines TRBV19 with TRBJ1-2, with 7 bases fitting TRBD1. The CDR3 is made up of 11 amino acids. Germline loops: CDR1 LNHDA, CDR2 SQIVND (reference sequence). CDR3 in amino acids: CVTTGIGGYTF. CDR3 nucleotides: TGTGTAACGACAGGGATAGGTGGCTACACCTTC.

The rearrangement links TRBV4-3 to TRBJ2-2, with 7 bases lining up with TRBD1. Per germline, CDR1 LGHNA and CDR2 YSLEER. The V segment lost 1 base and the J segment 4 bases; nucleotides outside the gene matches: 6. This CDR3 contains 16 residues. CDR3 protein: CASSQGVDRRTGELFF. The CDR3 coding sequence is TGCGCCAGCAGCCAAGGTGTGGACAGGCGCACCGGGGAGCTGTTTTTT.

This sequence joins TRBV7-9 and TRBJ1-6; D ambiguous. The CDR3 runs to 14 residues. The V end lost 2 bases, the J end lost 5 bases, and 7 bases lay between the germline ends. Per the germline V gene, CDR1 is SEHNR and CDR2 is FQNEAQ (reference sequence). The CDR3 sequence: CASSLLADNSPLHF. CDR3 in DNA: TGTGCCAGCAGCTTACTGGCCGATAATTCACCCCTCCACTTT.

This chain connects TRBV7-2 to TRBJ1-1; D is undetermined. The CDR3 is 16 residues long. The germline V gene has CDR1 SGHTA and CDR2 FQGNSA. V dropped 6 bases and J dropped 4 bases, with 21 bases sitting between them. The CDR3 loop reads CASSRVSNGPRTEAFF. CDR3 sequence (DNA): TGTGCCAGCAGTCGCGTATCTAATGGGCCTCGCACTGAAGCTTTCTTT.

The chain joins TRBV3-1 (or the pseudogene TRBV3-2) to TRBJ1-6; the match to TRBD1 covers 8 bases. The CDR3 has 15 amino acids. Trimming removed 4 bases from V and 11 bases from J; junction bases left unmatched: 10. Germline V gene lookup returns CDR1 LGHDT and CDR2 YNNKEL (reference sequence). CDR3 DNA: TGTGCCAGCAGCCCATATGGACAGGGAAGGACACCCCTCCACTTT. It codes for CASSPYGQGRTPLHF.

In its sample, this clone was seen a few times. The V call is TRBV19, the J call TRBJ1-3; the match to TRBD1 covers 7 bases. The CDR3 is 16 residues long. J gave up 1 base and V 2 bases, and 5 bases lay outside the gene matches. The germline gives CDR1 LNHDA, CDR2 SQIVND (reference sequence). In nucleotides, the CDR3 is TGTGCCAGTAGTATATCGACAGGGCAGTCTGGAAACACCATATATTTT. Encoded protein: CASSISTGQSGNTIYF.

The chain has TRBV5-1 and TRBJ1-6; D might be TRBD1 (5 bases). V was clipped by 2 bases and J by 6 bases, with 6 bases between them. Per germline, CDR1 SGHRS and CDR2 YFSETQ. This CDR3 is 13 amino acids long. DNA for the CDR3: TGCGCCAGCAGCTTACAGGTTAATTCACCCCTCCACTTT. Amino acid sequence: CASSLQVNSPLHF.

The chain links TRBV5-1 to TRBJ1-4; no clear D gene. The CDR3 sequence is 14 residues long. Trimming took 0 bases from V and 0 from J, leaving 3 bases between them. CDR1 and CDR2 from the germline V gene are SGHRS and YFSETQ. Here the CDR3 reads CASSLGATNEKLFF. The CDR3 bases are TGCGCCAGCAGCTTGGGAGCAACTAATGAAAAACTGTTTTTT.

This clone was seen once. The chain recombines TRBV2 with TRBJ2-7; the D is unclear. Trimming took 1 base from V and 4 from J, leaving 14 bases between them. This CDR3 is built from 15 residues. CDR1 is SNHLY, CDR2 FYNNEI, per germline. The CDR3 DNA reads TGTGCCAGCAGTGAAGGCAGGCCGCGCAAGTACGAGCAGTACTTC. Translating gives CASSEGRPRKYEQYF.

The chain carries TRBV6-5 and TRBJ1-1; D remains unclear. Germline lookup yields CDR1 MNHEY and CDR2 SVGAGI. This CDR3 has 13 residues. V was cut by 6 bases and J by 3 bases, with 11 bases left in between. The CDR3 DNA follows: TGTGCCAGCAGGACCGGAGGGTACACTGAAGCTTTCTTT. It encodes CASRTGGYTEAFF.

This sequence joins TRBV5-5 and TRBJ1-1; D uncertain. The ends were cut back, 1 base at V and 7 bases at J, with 8 bases in the middle. The CDR3 is made up of 12 amino acids. From germline, CDR1 is SGHKS and CDR2 YYEKEE (reference sequence). CDR3 DNA: TGTGCCAGCAGCTTGTCGGGAGGTGAAGCTTTCTTT. This codes for CASSLSGGEAFF.

The chain has TRBV4-3 and TRBJ2-1; the D gene is possibly TRBD2 (6 bases). Trimming pared 1 base from V and 6 bases from J, leaving 10 bases between. The CDR3 extends over 14 amino acids. Germline CDR1 reads LGHNA; CDR2 reads YSLEER. The CDR3 reads CASSQGLDTNEQFF. In DNA, the CDR3 is TGCGCCAGCAGCCAAGGACTAGACACCAATGAGCAGTTCTTC.

The J gene is TRBJ1-4, the V gene TRBV30; unclear D gene. Trimming took 7 bases from V and 8 from J, leaving 17 bases between them. Germline V gene sequence: CDR1 GTSNPN, CDR2 SVGIG (reference sequence). This CDR3 contains 13 residues. The CDR3 DNA follows: TGTGCCTACCTGACCGCTAACAGCGAAAAACTGTTTTTT. Encoded protein: CAYLTANSEKLFF.

The CDR3 DNA reads as TGCGCCAGCAGCCAAGTATACACAGGGGTGAATTCACCCCTCCACTTT. This gives the protein CASSQVYTGVNSPLHF. This rearrangement joins TRBV4-3 to TRBJ1-6, with 7 positions matching TRBD1. The germline gives CDR1 LGHNA, CDR2 YSLEER. V dropped 1 base and J dropped 7; count of bases not matched to a gene: 7. The CDR3 sequence is 16 residues long.

The chain joins TRBV11-2 to TRBJ2-2; 10 bases agree with TRBD2. CDR1 and CDR2 from the germline V gene are SGHAT and FQNNGV. The length of the CDR3 is 16 residues. V lost 1 base and J lost 6; bases outside the gene matches: 5. CDR3 DNA: TGTGCCAGCAGCTTAGCTCCAGCGGGAGGGCCCGGGGAGCTGTTTTTT. Amino acid sequence: CASSLAPAGGPGELFF.

The chain employs TRBV19 and TRBJ1-5; D is undetermined. The germline gives CDR1 LNHDA, CDR2 SQIVND (reference sequence). V lost 4 bases to trimming and J lost 0 bases, with 10 bases between them. This CDR3 is 15 amino acids long. The CDR3 nucleotides read TGTGCCAGTAGTACGACGGGTGATAGCAATCAGCCCCAGCATTTT. This codes for CASSTTGDSNQPQHF.

This chain connects TRBV5-1 to TRBJ1-1; D may be TRBD1 (5 bases). The CDR3 has 13 amino acids. Germline CDR1 is SGHRS and CDR2 is YFSETQ. The germline V and J ends were trimmed by 1 base and 7 bases, with 11 bases remaining between them. CDR3 sequence: CASSLTGIIEAFF. The CDR3 DNA follows: TGCGCCAGCAGCTTGACAGGAATAATTGAAGCTTTCTTT.

CDR3 residues: CASSPPGHLYEQYF. DNA of the CDR3: TGTGCCAGCAGCCCACCGGGACACCTCTACGAGCAGTACTTC. The chain recombines TRBV6-5 with TRBJ2-7; maybe TRBD1 (6 bases). The CDR3 runs 14 residues. Germline CDR1 and CDR2: MNHEY and SVGAGI. The ends were cut back, 6 bases at V and 3 bases at J, with 15 bases in the middle.

V usage is TRBV5-1 and J usage is TRBJ2-2, with TRBD2 matching over 9 bases. The CDR3 has 15 amino acids. The germline V gene has CDR1 SGHRS and CDR2 YFSETQ. Germline trimming cut 5 bases from V and 3 bases from J; bases unmatched to any gene: 5. DNA of the CDR3: TGCGCCAGCAGTGCGGGAGGGAGGTACACCGGGGAGCTGTTTTTT. Its translation: CASSAGGRYTGELFF.